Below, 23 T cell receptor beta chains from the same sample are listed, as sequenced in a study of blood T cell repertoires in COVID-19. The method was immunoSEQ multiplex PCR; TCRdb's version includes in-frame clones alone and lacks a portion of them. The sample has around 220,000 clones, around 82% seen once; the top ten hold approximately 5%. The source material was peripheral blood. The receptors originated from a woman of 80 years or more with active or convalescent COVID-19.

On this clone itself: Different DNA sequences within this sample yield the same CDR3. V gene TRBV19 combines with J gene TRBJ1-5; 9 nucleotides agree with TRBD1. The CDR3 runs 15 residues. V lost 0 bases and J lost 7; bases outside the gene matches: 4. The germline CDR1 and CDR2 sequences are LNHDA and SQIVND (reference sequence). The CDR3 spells CASSIEGQGLQPQHF. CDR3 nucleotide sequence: TGTGCCAGTAGTATAGAGGGACAGGGATTACAGCCCCAGCATTTT. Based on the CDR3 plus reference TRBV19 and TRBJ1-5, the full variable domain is DGGITQSPKYLFRKEGQNVTLSCEQNLNHDAMYWYRQDPGQGLRLIYYSQIVNDFQKGDIAEGYSVSREKKESFPLTVTSAQKNPTAFYLCASSIEGQGLQPQHFGDGTRLSIL.

The CDR3 protein is CASSGGFGLRGGNTGELFF. CDR3 sequence (DNA): TGTGCCAGCAGTGGGGGTTTTGGCCTGCGGGGTGGGAACACCGGGGAGCTGTTTTTT. The J gene is TRBJ2-2, the V gene TRBV2; possibly TRBD2 for D (6 bases). V shed 4 bases and J shed 1 base, with 22 bases lying between them. Per germline, CDR1 SNHLY and CDR2 FYNNEI. The CDR3 has 19 amino acids.

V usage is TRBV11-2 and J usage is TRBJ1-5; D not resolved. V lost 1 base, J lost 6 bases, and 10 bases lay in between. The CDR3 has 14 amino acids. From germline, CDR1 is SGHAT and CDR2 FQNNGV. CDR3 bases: TGTGCCAGCAGCTTAGCTTCTTCGGGTCAGCCCCAGCATTTT. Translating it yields CASSLASSGQPQHF.

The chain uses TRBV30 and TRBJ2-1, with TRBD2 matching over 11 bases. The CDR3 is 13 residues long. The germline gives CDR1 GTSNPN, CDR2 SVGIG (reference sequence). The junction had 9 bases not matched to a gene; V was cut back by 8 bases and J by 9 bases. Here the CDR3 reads CARTSGSFSEQFF. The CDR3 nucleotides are TGTGCCCGTACTAGCGGGAGCTTTAGTGAGCAGTTCTTC. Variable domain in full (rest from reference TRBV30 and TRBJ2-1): SQTIHQWPATLVQPVGSPLSLECTVEGTSNPNLYWYRQAAGRGLQLLFYSVGIGQISSEVPQNLSASRPQDRQFILSSKKLLLSDSGFYLCARTSGSFSEQFFGPGTRLTVL.

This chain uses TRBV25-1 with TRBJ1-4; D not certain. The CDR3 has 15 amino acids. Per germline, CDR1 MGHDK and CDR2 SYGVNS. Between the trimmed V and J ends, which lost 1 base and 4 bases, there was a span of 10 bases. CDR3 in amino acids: CASSESTILNEKLFF. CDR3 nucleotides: TGTGCCAGCAGTGAATCTACCATACTTAATGAAAAACTGTTTTTT.

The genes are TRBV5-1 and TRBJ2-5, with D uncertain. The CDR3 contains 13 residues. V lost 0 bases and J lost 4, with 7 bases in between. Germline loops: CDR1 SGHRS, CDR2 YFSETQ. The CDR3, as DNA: TGCGCCAGCAGCTTGGAGCGAGTAGAGACCCAGTACTTC. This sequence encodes CASSLERVETQYF. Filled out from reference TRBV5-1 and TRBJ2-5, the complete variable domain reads KAGVTQTPRYLIKTRGQQVTLSCSPISGHRSVSWYQQTPGQGLQFLFEYFSETQRNKGNFPGRFSGRQFSNSRSEMNVSTLELGDSALYLCASSLERVETQYFGPGTRLLVL.

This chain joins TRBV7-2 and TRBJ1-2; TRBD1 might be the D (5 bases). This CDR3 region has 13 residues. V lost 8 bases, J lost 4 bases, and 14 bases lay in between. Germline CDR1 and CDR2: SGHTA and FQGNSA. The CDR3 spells CASAPQGFYGYTF. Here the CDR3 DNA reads TGTGCCAGCGCACCCCAGGGATTCTATGGCTACACCTTC.

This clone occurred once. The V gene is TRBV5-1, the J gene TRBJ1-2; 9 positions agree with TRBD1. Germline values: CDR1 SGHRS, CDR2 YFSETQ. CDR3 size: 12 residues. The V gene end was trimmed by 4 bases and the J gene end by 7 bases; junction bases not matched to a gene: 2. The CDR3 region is CASSRDRVGYTF. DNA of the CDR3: TGCGCCAGCAGCCGGGACAGGGTTGGCTACACCTTC.

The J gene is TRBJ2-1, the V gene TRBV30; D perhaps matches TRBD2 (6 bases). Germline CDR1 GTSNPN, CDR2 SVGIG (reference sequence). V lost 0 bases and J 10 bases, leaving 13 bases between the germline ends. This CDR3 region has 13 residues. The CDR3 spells CAWSVHGGEEQFF. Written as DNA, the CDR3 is TGTGCCTGGAGTGTACATGGAGGGGAAGAGCAGTTCTTC.

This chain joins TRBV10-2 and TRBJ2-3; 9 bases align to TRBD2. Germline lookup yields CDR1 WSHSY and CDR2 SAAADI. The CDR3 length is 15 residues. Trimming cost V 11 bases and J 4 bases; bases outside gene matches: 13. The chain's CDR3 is CARCERRGGADTQYF. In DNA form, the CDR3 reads TGCGCCCGCTGTGAGCGGCGGGGGGGGGCAGATACGCAGTATTTT.

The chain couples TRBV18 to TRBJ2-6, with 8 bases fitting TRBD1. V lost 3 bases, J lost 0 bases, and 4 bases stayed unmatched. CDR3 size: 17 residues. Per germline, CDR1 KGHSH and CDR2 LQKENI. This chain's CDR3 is CASSPQGATSGANVLTF. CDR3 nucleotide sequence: TGTGCCAGCTCACCGCAGGGGGCGACCTCTGGGGCCAACGTCCTGACTTTC.

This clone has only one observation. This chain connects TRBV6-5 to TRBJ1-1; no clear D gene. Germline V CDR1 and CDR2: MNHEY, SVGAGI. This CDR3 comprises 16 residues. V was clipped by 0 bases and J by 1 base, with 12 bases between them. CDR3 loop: CASSYSRVLGNTEAFF. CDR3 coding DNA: TGTGCCAGCAGTTACTCGAGGGTTTTGGGGAACACTGAAGCTTTCTTT.

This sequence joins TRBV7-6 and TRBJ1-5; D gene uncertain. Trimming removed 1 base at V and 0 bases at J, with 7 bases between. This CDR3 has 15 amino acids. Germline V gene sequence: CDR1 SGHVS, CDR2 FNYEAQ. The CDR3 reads CASSLEADSNQPQHF. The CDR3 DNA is TGTGCCAGCAGCTTAGAGGCGGATAGCAATCAGCCCCAGCATTTT. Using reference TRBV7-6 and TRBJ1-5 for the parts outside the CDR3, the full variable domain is GAGVSQSPRYKVTKRGQDVALRCDPISGHVSLYWYRQALGQGPEFLTYFNYEAQQDKSGLPNDRFSAERPEGSISTLTIQRTEQRDSAMYRCASSLEADSNQPQHFGDGTRLSIL.

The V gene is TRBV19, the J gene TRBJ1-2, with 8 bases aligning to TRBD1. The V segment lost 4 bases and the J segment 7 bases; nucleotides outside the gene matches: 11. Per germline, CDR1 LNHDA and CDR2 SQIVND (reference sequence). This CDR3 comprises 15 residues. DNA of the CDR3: TGTGCCAGTAGTACTCTCGGACAGGGTTTTGGTGGCTACACCTTC. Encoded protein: CASSTLGQGFGGYTF.

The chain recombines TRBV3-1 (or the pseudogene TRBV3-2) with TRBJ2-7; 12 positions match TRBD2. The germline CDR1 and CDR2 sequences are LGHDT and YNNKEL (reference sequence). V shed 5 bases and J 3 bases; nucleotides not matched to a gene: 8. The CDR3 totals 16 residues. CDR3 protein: CASSNRGTSGFYEQYF. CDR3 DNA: TGTGCCAGCAGCAATAGGGGGACTAGCGGGTTCTACGAGCAGTACTTC.

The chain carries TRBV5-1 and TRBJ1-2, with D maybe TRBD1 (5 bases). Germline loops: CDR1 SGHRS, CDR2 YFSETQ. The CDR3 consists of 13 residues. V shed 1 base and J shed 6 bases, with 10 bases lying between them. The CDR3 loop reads CASSLRGMHGYTF. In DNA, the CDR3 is TGCGCCAGCAGCTTGAGGGGCATGCATGGCTACACCTTC.

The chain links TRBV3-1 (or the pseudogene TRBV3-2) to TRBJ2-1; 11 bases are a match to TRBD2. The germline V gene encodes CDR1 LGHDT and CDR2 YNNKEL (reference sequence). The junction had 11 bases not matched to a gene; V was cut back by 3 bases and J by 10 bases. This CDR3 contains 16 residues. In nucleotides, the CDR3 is TGTGCCAGCAGCCAGATGGGGCTAGCGGGAGGACAAGAGCAGTTCTTC. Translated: CASSQMGLAGGQEQFF.

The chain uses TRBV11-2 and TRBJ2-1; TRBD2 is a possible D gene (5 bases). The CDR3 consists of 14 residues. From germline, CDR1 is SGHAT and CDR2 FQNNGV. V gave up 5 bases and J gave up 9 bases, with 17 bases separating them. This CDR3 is CASSPVRTDPEQFF. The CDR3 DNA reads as TGTGCCAGCAGCCCGGTCAGGACTGACCCTGAGCAGTTCTTC. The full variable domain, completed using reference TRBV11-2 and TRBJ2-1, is EAGVAQSPRYKIIEKRQSVAFWCNPISGHATLYWYQQILGQGPKLLIQFQNNGVVDDSQLPKDRFSAERLKGVDSTLKIQPAKLEDSAVYLCASSPVRTDPEQFFGPGTRLTVL.

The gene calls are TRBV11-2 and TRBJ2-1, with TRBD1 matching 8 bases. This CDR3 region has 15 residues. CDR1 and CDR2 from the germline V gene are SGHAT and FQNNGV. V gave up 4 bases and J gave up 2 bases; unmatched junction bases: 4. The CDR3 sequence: CASSSLRGPYNEQFF. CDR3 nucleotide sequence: TGTGCCAGCAGCTCCCTCAGGGGGCCCTACAATGAGCAGTTCTTC. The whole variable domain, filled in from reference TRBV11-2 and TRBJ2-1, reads EAGVAQSPRYKIIEKRQSVAFWCNPISGHATLYWYQQILGQGPKLLIQFQNNGVVDDSQLPKDRFSAERLKGVDSTLKIQPAKLEDSAVYLCASSSLRGPYNEQFFGPGTRLTVL.

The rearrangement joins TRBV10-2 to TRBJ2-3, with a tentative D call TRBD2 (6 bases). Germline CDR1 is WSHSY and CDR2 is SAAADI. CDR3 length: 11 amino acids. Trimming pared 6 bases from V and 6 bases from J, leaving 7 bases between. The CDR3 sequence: CASRLADTQYF. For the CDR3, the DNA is TGCGCCAGCAGGCTAGCGGATACGCAGTATTTT.

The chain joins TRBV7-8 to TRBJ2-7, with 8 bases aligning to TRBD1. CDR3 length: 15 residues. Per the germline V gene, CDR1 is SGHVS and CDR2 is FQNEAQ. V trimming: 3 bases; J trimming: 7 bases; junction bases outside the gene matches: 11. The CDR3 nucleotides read TGTGCCAGCAGCTTGGCGGCGCAGAACAGGGGGGAGCAGTACTTC. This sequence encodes CASSLAAQNRGEQYF.

CDR3 residues: CASSYAGTPNQPQHF. In DNA form, the CDR3 reads TGTGCCAGCAGTTACGCCGGGACACCAAATCAGCCCCAGCATTTT. The chain carries TRBV6-8 and TRBJ1-5; maybe TRBD1 (6 bases). CDR1 MNHGY and CDR2 SAAAGT come from the germline V gene. The ends were cut back, 2 bases at V and 4 bases at J, with 12 bases in the middle. The CDR3 consists of 15 residues.

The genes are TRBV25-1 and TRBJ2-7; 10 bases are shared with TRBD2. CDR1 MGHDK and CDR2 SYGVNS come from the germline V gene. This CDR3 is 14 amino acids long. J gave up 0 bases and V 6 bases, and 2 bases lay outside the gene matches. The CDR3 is CASRSGGASYEQYF. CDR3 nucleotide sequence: TGTGCCAGCAGGAGCGGGGGGGCCTCCTACGAGCAGTACTTC.